Here is one T cell receptor beta chain with its context. Sequenced by immunoSEQ multiplex PCR; TCRdb stores in-frame clones only, minus some. The data hold some 60,000 clones, with 80% to 85% observed a single time. V lost 6 bases to trimming and J lost 5 bases, with 5 bases between them. The germline V gene has CDR1 MNHEY and CDR2 SMNVEV (reference sequence). The CDR3 is 12 amino acids. The sample comes from a study of T cells in tuberculosis. On the study more broadly: Sequenced TCRs come from CD1B-GMM tetramer-binding T cells. Overall study results and limits: The stringent gate may have excluded weak CD1B-GMM tetramer binders.

Sorting used thawed, overnight-rested PBMC stained with anti-CD3, a viability dye and GMM-loaded CD1B tetramer. C32 glucose monomycolate from Rhodococcus equi was loaded onto the CD1B tetramers. Before cryopreservation, the sorted PBMC lost their CD14-expressing monocytes. The chain carries TRBV27 and TRBJ1-6, with D uncertain. The specimen was CD1b-GMM tetramer-negative cells sorted from PBMCs. The TCR comes from an adult woman with latent tuberculosis. CDR3 protein: CASRENNSPLHF. The DNA for the CDR3 is TGTGCCAGCAGGGAGAATAATTCACCCCTCCACTTT.